This TCR beta chain derives from a study of shared clonotypes between healthy human individuals. Points from the study as a whole: The authors expected sequencing depth to affect clonotype sharing among donors. Relative to clonotypes present in all four donors, those not shared had lower generation probabilities.

About this clone itself: Its target is not known.

Here immunoSEQ multiplex PCR was the method, and the copy in TCRdb shows in-frame clones only, minus some. The sample shows under 2.5 million clones, about nine tenths of them seen only once. Trimming left V 1 base short and J 4 bases short, with 4 bases between. Germline V gene lookup returns CDR1 MDHEN and CDR2 SYDVKM. The CDR3 sequence is 12 residues long. The TCR originated in a man aged 18-30 years in good health. Some clones in this sample may be carry-over from other donors' samples. The genes are TRBV28 and TRBJ1-1; unclear D gene. Sequenced input: naive CD4+ T cells from PBMCs. The subset is: CD45RA+ positively selected. The CDR3 nucleotides read TGTGCCAGCAGTTTATCAATCACTGAAGCTTTCTTT. Residues: CASSLSITEAFF.